The 18 T cell receptor beta chains below all came from one sample that was sequenced in a study of cytomegalovirus exposure and HLA in healthy donors. The study ran its PCR with 60 Vbeta and 13 Jbeta primers. The method was immunoSEQ multiplex PCR; TCRdb's version includes in-frame clones alone and lacks a portion of them. This repertoire shows around 190,000 clones, approximately 80% found once; its top ten account for under 3%. Specimen: PBMCs. The receptors stem from a woman younger than 45 in good health and CMV-seronegative.

J is TRBJ2-2 and V is TRBV11-2; maybe TRBD2 (5 bases). Germline CDR1 and CDR2: SGHAT and FQNNGV. The CDR3 is 13 amino acids. V shed 0 bases and J shed 13 bases, with 12 bases lying between them. The CDR3 bases are TGTGCCAGCAGCTTAGATCTAAGGAGGACGCTGTTTTTT. Its translation is CASSLDLRRTLFF.

There are a few counts of this clone. V gene TRBV6-5 combines with J gene TRBJ2-2; D uncertain. The CDR3 is made up of 15 amino acids. The germline CDR1 and CDR2 sequences are MNHEY and SVGAGI. Trimming stripped 0 bases from V and 1 base from J, with 6 bases between. The CDR3 nucleotides read TGTGCCAGCAGTTACTCAGGAGAGAACACCGGGGAGCTGTTTTTT. As protein: CASSYSGENTGELFF.

The rearrangement uses TRBV7-2 and TRBJ2-1, with D perhaps matching TRBD2 (7 bases). The germline V gene has CDR1 SGHTA and CDR2 FQGNSA. CDR3 length: 17 residues. V shed 6 bases and J shed 4 bases, with 22 bases lying between them. The CDR3 nucleotides read TGTGCCAGCAGATCCGGGGGTGCGGGGGCGCAATACAATGAGCAGTTCTTC. Translating gives CASRSGGAGAQYNEQFF.

This clone was seen a few times. The same CDR3 is also encoded by other DNA sequences in this sample. DNA for the CDR3: TGTGCCAGCAGTTACGTAGGGGCTCCCGATACGCAGTATTTT. Translating gives CASSYVGAPDTQYF. This chain connects TRBV6-5 to TRBJ2-3; perhaps TRBD1 as D (5 bases). Per the germline V gene, CDR1 is MNHEY and CDR2 is SVGAGI. The CDR3 contains 14 residues. V lost 2 bases to trimming and J lost 6 bases, with 12 bases between them.

The rearrangement uses TRBV18 and TRBJ2-1; D unresolved. The CDR3 loop spans 13 amino acids. Germline lookup yields CDR1 KGHSH and CDR2 LQKENI. V was cut by 0 bases and J by 9 bases, with 9 bases left in between. The DNA for the CDR3 is TGTGCCAGCTCACCACCAAACGAGGCTGAGCAGTTCTTC. This encodes CASSPPNEAEQFF.

The chain has TRBV5-1 and TRBJ2-7; TRBD1 is a possible D gene (6 bases). From germline, CDR1 is SGHRS and CDR2 YFSETQ. This CDR3 is built from 17 residues. V lost 1 base and J 0 bases, leaving 17 bases between the germline ends. The CDR3 loop is CASSLWVGDTFSYEQYF. CDR3 bases: TGCGCCAGCAGCTTGTGGGTCGGGGACACTTTCTCCTACGAGCAGTACTTC.

The chain couples TRBV5-1 to TRBJ2-7, with TRBD2 matching 7 bases. V shed 1 base, J shed 6 bases, and the junction held 13 bases outside the gene matches. The CDR3 is 16 residues long. Germline V gene lookup returns CDR1 SGHRS and CDR2 YFSETQ. The CDR3 loop is CASSLITSVGRGEQYF. The DNA of the CDR3 is TGCGCCAGCAGCTTGATCACATCGGTGGGGAGGGGCGAGCAGTACTTC. Looking up the rest from reference TRBV5-1 and TRBJ2-7 gives the full variable domain: KAGVTQTPRYLIKTRGQQVTLSCSPISGHRSVSWYQQTPGQGLQFLFEYFSETQRNKGNFPGRFSGRQFSNSRSEMNVSTLELGDSALYLCASSLITSVGRGEQYFGPGTRLTVT.

The CDR3 here is CASSVVGAHEQYF. As DNA, the CDR3 is TGCGCCAGCAGTGTGGTAGGGGCCCACGAGCAGTACTTC. The chain carries TRBV10-2 and TRBJ2-7; possible D gene TRBD1, 5 bases. Germline values: CDR1 WSHSY, CDR2 SAAADI. Trimming removed 4 bases at V and 5 bases at J, with 12 bases between. The CDR3 runs 13 residues.

The CDR3 spells CASSLTGTSIPDTQYF. The CDR3 DNA is TGTGCCAGCTCACTTACCGGGACTAGTATTCCAGATACGCAGTATTTT. The gene calls are TRBV18 and TRBJ2-3; 8 bases fit TRBD2. The CDR3 loop spans 16 amino acids. Trimming removed 4 bases from V and 4 bases from J; junction bases left unmatched: 10. Germline V gene data show CDR1 as KGHSH and CDR2 as LQKENI.

V and J are TRBV15 and TRBJ2-7; D is undetermined. The CDR3 loop spans 14 amino acids. With 4 bases removed from V and 2 bases from J, the gap between germline ends came to 12 bases. Germline CDR1 LNHNV, CDR2 YYDKDF (reference sequence). In DNA, the CDR3 is TGTGCCACCAGCAACCTGGAGCTTACCTACGAGCAGTACTTC. It yields the protein CATSNLELTYEQYF.

The J gene is TRBJ2-7, the V gene TRBV21-1; the table's D call TRBD1 went unverified against the DNA. TRBV21-1 is noted as a pseudogene. The CDR3 runs 21 residues. DNA of the CDR3: TGTGCCAGCAGCAAAGGGTACCCTTCCCGGGACAGTCGCCCTAGTTGGTACGAGCAGTACTTC. Protein: CASSKGYPSRDSRPSWYEQYF.

The chain is built from TRBV2 and TRBJ1-1, with D unclear. CDR3 length: 15 amino acids. Germline V gene lookup returns CDR1 SNHLY and CDR2 FYNNEI. The ends were cut back, 3 bases at V and 4 bases at J, with 15 bases in the middle. CDR3 nucleotide sequence: TGTGCCAGCAGTGATATCGGGGAGGGTGGCACTGAAGCTTTCTTT. It encodes CASSDIGEGGTEAFF.

The sample holds a few counts of this clone. The chain couples TRBV7-9 to TRBJ1-1; 7 bases fit TRBD1. V gave up 4 bases and J gave up 4 bases; unmatched junction bases: 3. The CDR3 loop spans 13 amino acids. From germline, CDR1 is SEHNR and CDR2 FQNEAQ (reference sequence). CDR3 loop: CASSSGGITEAFF. The CDR3 nucleotides read TGTGCCAGCAGCTCAGGGGGGATCACTGAAGCTTTCTTT. Full variable domain (remainder filled in from reference TRBV7-9 and TRBJ1-1): DTGVSQNPRHKITKRGQNVTFRCDPISEHNRLYWYRQTLGQGPEFLTYFQNEAQLEKSRLLSDRFSAERPKGSFSTLEIQRTEQGDSAMYLCASSSGGITEAFFGQGTRLTVV.

CDR3 nucleotides: TGTGCCAGCAGTTTAGACAGGGGACCCCATCAGCCCCAGCATTTT. Amino acid sequence: CASSLDRGPHQPQHF. This chain joins TRBV27 and TRBJ1-5, with 8 bases fitting TRBD1. Germline V gene sequence: CDR1 MNHEY, CDR2 SMNVEV (reference sequence). CDR3 length: 15 residues. Trimming removed 2 bases from V and 5 bases from J; junction bases left unmatched: 5.

In its sample, this clone was seen once. J is TRBJ1-1 and V is TRBV10-1; D might be TRBD1 (5 bases). Deletions cut 10 bases from V and 1 base from J, with 16 bases between. CDR3 length: 14 amino acids. Germline assignment: CDR1 WNHNN and CDR2 SYGVQD (reference sequence). The CDR3 protein is CATSLGGENTEAFF. The DNA of the CDR3 is TGCGCCACCAGCCTCGGGGGGGAGAACACTGAAGCTTTCTTT.

This chain uses TRBV30 with TRBJ2-3; 8 nucleotides line up with TRBD2. Germline V gives CDR1 GTSNPN, CDR2 SVGIG (reference sequence). The CDR3 sequence is 17 residues long. The J segment lost 3 bases and the V segment lost 5 bases, leaving 16 bases of the junction unmatched. The CDR3 DNA reads TGTGCCTGGCAGAGGGCTGCTGGAGCGGGGGATACAGATACGCAGTATTTT. It is translated as CAWQRAAGAGDTDTQYF.

The rearrangement joins TRBV6-6 to TRBJ2-3; 7 bases align to TRBD2. J lost 6 bases, V lost 0 bases, and 9 bases had no gene match. There are 16 residues in the CDR3. CDR1 MNHNY and CDR2 SVGAGI come from the germline V gene (reference sequence). CDR3 protein: CASSYSVAGERDTQYF. In nucleotides, the CDR3 is TGTGCCAGCAGTTACTCCGTGGCGGGAGAGAGGGATACGCAGTATTTT.

V and J are TRBV5-1 and TRBJ2-2, with D uncertain. Trimming stripped 1 base from V and 4 bases from J, with 11 bases between. CDR3 length: 15 residues. CDR1 is SGHRS and CDR2 is YFSETQ in the germline V gene. Here the CDR3 reads CASSLRTVPTGELFF. The CDR3 nucleotides are TGCGCCAGCAGCTTGCGAACAGTTCCCACCGGGGAGCTGTTTTTT.